A single sample gave rise to the 30 T cell receptor beta chains below, sequenced in a study of blood T cell repertoires in COVID-19. Here immunoSEQ multiplex PCR was the method, and the copy in TCRdb shows in-frame clones only, minus some. The sample includes around 180,000 clones, 76% of them seen just once. The sequencing sample was made of PBMCs or T cells enriched from blood (not recorded which). These TCRs come from a woman aged 45-65 years with acute COVID-19.

This clone showed up just a few times. The rearrangement uses TRBV27 and TRBJ1-1; tentative D call: TRBD1 (5 bases). The CDR3 loop spans 14 amino acids. Per the germline V gene, CDR1 is MNHEY and CDR2 is SMNVEV (reference sequence). Trimming stripped 4 bases from V and 0 bases from J, with 9 bases between. The CDR3 region has the DNA TGTGCCAGCAGTTCAGGGTGGTTGAACACTGAAGCTTTCTTT. It is translated as CASSSGWLNTEAFF.

This chain links TRBV15 with TRBJ1-1; unclear D gene. From germline, CDR1 is LNHNV and CDR2 YYDKDF (reference sequence). The V end was cut by 1 base, the J end by 1 base, with 7 bases between. The length of the CDR3 is 14 residues. The chain's CDR3 is CATSRGSGNTEAFF. The CDR3 bases are TGTGCCACCAGCAGAGGGAGTGGGAACACTGAAGCTTTCTTT. The full variable domain, rest sourced from reference TRBV15 and TRBJ1-1, is DAMVIQNPRYQVTQFGKPVTLSCSQTLNHNVMYWYQQKSSQAPKLLFHYYDKDFNNEADTPDNFQSRRPNTSFCFLDIRSPGLGDTAMYLCATSRGSGNTEAFFGQGTRLTVV.

This clone turned up a few times. V gene TRBV4-1 combines with J gene TRBJ1-2; 7 positions agree with TRBD1. Germline assignment: CDR1 MGHRA and CDR2 YSYEKL. The CDR3 covers 15 residues. J lost 4 bases, V lost 2 bases, and 7 bases had no gene match. CDR3 nucleotides: TGCGCCAGCAGCCAAAATACCGGGACAGCCTATGGCTACACCTTC. Protein: CASSQNTGTAYGYTF.

There are a few counts of this clone. The chain joins TRBV18 to TRBJ1-4, with unresolved D. This CDR3 region has 14 residues. Trimming removed 7 bases from V and 0 bases from J, with 9 bases in between. Germline CDR1 KGHSH, CDR2 LQKENI. The CDR3 sequence: CASLGDATNEKLFF. Here the CDR3 DNA reads TGTGCCAGCTTAGGAGATGCAACTAATGAAAAACTGTTTTTT.

The chain is built from TRBV6-5 and TRBJ2-1; 10 bases are a match to TRBD2. There are 13 residues in the CDR3. Germline values: CDR1 MNHEY, CDR2 SVGAGI. The junction had 8 bases not matched to a gene; V was cut back by 6 bases and J by 12 bases. CDR3 sequence reads: CASRLPSGGRQFF. The CDR3 DNA reads TGTGCCAGCAGACTACCTAGCGGGGGAAGGCAGTTCTTC.

The rearrangement uses TRBV5-8 and TRBJ2-2; D may be TRBD1 (6 bases). Trimming shortened V by 9 bases and J by 3 bases, and 21 bases separated the two germline ends. The CDR3 extends over 16 amino acids. The germline V gene has CDR1 SGHTS and CDR2 YDEGEE. The CDR3 sequence: CATRDMRVVDTGELFF. CDR3 DNA: TGTGCCACCCGGGACATGAGGGTGGTAGACACCGGGGAGCTGTTTTTT.

The chain joins TRBV20-1 to TRBJ1-5; D might be TRBD1 (6 bases). The CDR3 consists of 13 residues. The germline V and J ends were trimmed by 3 bases and 9 bases, with 15 bases remaining between them. Germline assignment: CDR1 DFQATT and CDR2 SNEGSKA (reference sequence). This CDR3 is CSASQAGRGPQHF. The CDR3 DNA reads TGCAGTGCTAGTCAGGCGGGCAGGGGGCCCCAGCATTTT.

This clone has only one observation. The CDR3 DNA reads as TGTGCCAGCAGCGTAGCGGGACAACTCTACAATGAGCAGTTCTTC. This codes for CASSVAGQLYNEQFF. V and J are TRBV9 and TRBJ2-1, with D tentatively TRBD1 (6 bases). The V gene lost 0 bases and the J gene lost 3 bases, with 10 bases spanning the gap. The length of the CDR3 is 15 residues. The germline gives CDR1 SGDLS, CDR2 YYNGEE. The whole variable domain, filled in from reference TRBV9 and TRBJ2-1, reads DSGVTQTPKHLITATGQRVTLRCSPRSGDLSVYWYQQSLDQGLQFLIQYYNGEERAKGNILERFSAQQFPDLHSELNLSSLELGDSALYFCASSVAGQLYNEQFFGPGTRLTVL.

There are a few counts of this clone. The DNA of the CDR3 is TGTGCCAGCAGCCCCGGAATCGGGCAGGGTAACACCGGGGAGCTGTTTTTT. It specifies CASSPGIGQGNTGELFF. The rearrangement links TRBV7-3 to TRBJ2-2, with D possibly matching TRBD1 (5 bases). The CDR3 length is 17 residues. Germline assignment: CDR1 SGHTA and CDR2 FQGTGA. The V gene lost 5 bases and the J gene lost 2 bases, with 18 bases spanning the gap.

J is TRBJ1-5 and V is TRBV2, with D possibly matching TRBD1 (6 bases). CDR1 is SNHLY, CDR2 FYNNEI, per germline. The CDR3 consists of 16 residues. Trimming stripped 4 bases from V and 1 base from J, with 14 bases between. CDR3 sequence: CASSGGGAGSNQPQHF. For the CDR3, the DNA is TGTGCCAGCAGTGGAGGGGGGGCAGGAAGCAATCAGCCCCAGCATTTT.

In its sample, this clone was seen a few times. This chain uses TRBV28 with TRBJ1-5; 8 positions agree with TRBD1. Germline CDR1 and CDR2: MDHEN and SYDVKM. J gave up 2 bases and V 6 bases, and 9 bases lay outside the gene matches. The CDR3 is 16 residues long. The CDR3 DNA reads TGTGCCAGCAGCCCCGCCTGGACAGGGCGCAATCAGCCCCAGCATTTT. Translating gives CASSPAWTGRNQPQHF.

This chain links TRBV9 with TRBJ1-6; the D gene is possibly TRBD1 (6 bases). Germline-derived CDR1 and CDR2 are SGDLS and YYNGEE. This CDR3 spans 14 amino acids. V dropped 2 bases and J dropped 5 bases, with 8 bases sitting between them. The CDR3 nucleotides are TGTGCCAGCAGCGTTCGGACAGATAATTCACCCCTCCACTTT. It translates to CASSVRTDNSPLHF.

The chain links TRBV21-1 to TRBJ1-5; the D call in the table, TRBD1, was not verified against the DNA. TRBV21-1 counts as a pseudogene. The CDR3 runs 15 residues. The chain's CDR3 is CASSNGADPNQPQHF. The CDR3 region has the DNA TGTGCCAGCAGCAATGGGGCAGACCCGAATCAGCCCCAGCATTTT.

The chain recombines TRBV7-2 with TRBJ2-1, with D possibly TRBD1 on 6 matching bases. V dropped 9 bases and J dropped 0 bases, with 12 bases sitting between them. This CDR3 is 14 amino acids long. Germline values: CDR1 SGHTA, CDR2 FQGNSA. CDR3 nucleotides: TGTGCCAGTAAACAGGGCAGCTCCTACAATGAGCAGTTCTTC. It is translated as CASKQGSSYNEQFF.

This chain connects TRBV3-1 (or the pseudogene TRBV3-2) to TRBJ1-1, with TRBD1 matching over 9 bases. Unmatched junction bases numbered 2, after V lost 1 base and J lost 2 bases. Per the germline V gene, CDR1 is LGHDT and CDR2 is YNNKEL (reference sequence). The CDR3 has 15 residues. The CDR3 DNA sequence: TGTGCCAGCAGCCAAGGGGACAGGGCCAACACTGAAGCTTTCTTT. Protein: CASSQGDRANTEAFF.

Points on this clone: This could be a read error, since a much larger clone is one nucleotide away. The chain is built from TRBV7-9 and TRBJ2-3, with D hard to call. V was trimmed by 4 bases and J by 3 bases, leaving 2 bases between them. The CDR3 consists of 11 residues. The germline CDR1 and CDR2 sequences are SEHNR and FQNEAQ (reference sequence). The CDR3 nucleotides are TGTGCCAGCAGCTCGACAGATACGCAGTATTTT. This codes for CASSSTDTQYF.

The chain combines TRBV5-3 with TRBJ1-5; D is perhaps TRBD1 (5 bases). TRBV5-3 is annotated as an ORF whose role is uncertain. The V and J ends lost 7 bases and 2 bases respectively, with 19 bases between them. This CDR3 contains 16 residues. Here the CDR3 reads CARFLRRGRGNQPQHF. Written as DNA, the CDR3 is TGTGCCAGATTCCTGCGGAGGGGCCGTGGCAATCAGCCCCAGCATTTT.

The chain's CDR3 is CARTGENTGELFF. CDR3 in DNA: TGTGCCAGGACAGGGGAGAACACCGGGGAGCTGTTTTTT. The chain employs TRBV2 and TRBJ2-2, with 8 bases matching TRBD1. Germline CDR1 is SNHLY and CDR2 is FYNNEI. Unmatched junction bases numbered 1, after V lost 9 bases and J lost 1 base. The length of the CDR3 is 13 residues.

This clone was found a few times. The chain employs TRBV4-1 and TRBJ2-7, with no clear D. V lost 4 bases, J lost 5 bases, and 12 bases lay in between. This CDR3 is 13 amino acids long. Germline values: CDR1 MGHRA, CDR2 YSYEKL. CDR3 region: CASSLNLGNEQYV. In nucleotides, the CDR3 is TGCGCCAGCAGCCTGAACCTCGGTAACGAGCAGTACGTC.

The chain joins TRBV28 to TRBJ1-5; D perhaps matches TRBD1 (5 bases). The CDR3 consists of 13 residues. Germline V gives CDR1 MDHEN, CDR2 SYDVKM. Trimming cost V 6 bases and J 4 bases, with 10 bases left between them. CDR3: CASSLTVNQPQHF. CDR3 coding DNA: TGTGCCAGCAGCCTGACAGTAAATCAGCCCCAGCATTTT. Based on the CDR3 plus reference TRBV28 and TRBJ1-5, the full variable domain is DVKVTQSSRYLVKRTGEKVFLECVQDMDHENMFWYRQDPGLGLRLIYFSYDVKMKEKGDIPEGYSVSREKKERFSLILESASTNQTSMYLCASSLTVNQPQHFGDGTRLSIL.

Details on this clone: The sample contains more than one DNA sequence encoding this CDR3. The chain has TRBV24-1 and TRBJ2-5, with 11 bases lining up with TRBD2. From germline, CDR1 is KGHDR and CDR2 SFDVKD. V was pared by 2 bases and J by 5 bases, with 6 bases of the junction left unmatched. The CDR3 has 16 residues. The CDR3 reads CATSDYLAGGRETQYF. The DNA for the CDR3 is TGTGCCACCAGTGATTATCTAGCGGGGGGCCGGGAGACCCAGTACTTC.

The chain uses TRBV12-3 or TRBV12-4 and TRBJ2-1; D is unresolved. The CDR3 is 12 residues long. Trimming stripped 5 bases from V and 4 bases from J, with 6 bases between. CDR3 region: CASSQTYNEQFF. Written as DNA, the CDR3 is TGTGCCAGCAGTCAAACATACAATGAGCAGTTCTTC.

The V call is TRBV4-1, the J call TRBJ2-1; a possible D gene is TRBD1 (5 bases). The CDR3 is 16 amino acids. Germline V CDR1 and CDR2: MGHRA, YSYEKL. The ends were cut back, 1 base at V and 0 bases at J, with 10 bases in the middle. CDR3: CASSQGSDSSYNEQFF. DNA for the CDR3: TGCGCCAGCAGCCAAGGGAGCGACAGCTCCTACAATGAGCAGTTCTTC.

The genes are TRBV11-3 and TRBJ2-3, with D possibly being TRBD2 (6 bases). The germline V gene has CDR1 SGHNT and CDR2 YENEEA. CDR3 length equals 13 residues. V was shortened by 6 bases and J by 9 bases, with 16 bases between the two germline ends. CDR3: CASSPGTPVTQYF. In DNA form, the CDR3 reads TGTGCCAGCAGTCCTGGGACTCCCGTAACGCAGTATTTT.

V gene TRBV5-4 combines with J gene TRBJ2-3; perhaps TRBD2 as D (5 bases). The ends were cut back, 6 bases at V and 4 bases at J, with 12 bases in the middle. This CDR3 has 13 residues. Looked up from germline, CDR1 is SGHNT and CDR2 is YYREEE (reference sequence). CDR3 residues: CASKFGDSDTQYF. Written as DNA, the CDR3 is TGTGCCAGCAAGTTCGGGGATTCAGATACGCAGTATTTT. Together with reference TRBV5-4 and TRBJ2-3, the CDR3 gives the full variable domain: ETGVTQSPTHLIKTRGQQVTLRCSSQSGHNTVSWYQQALGQGPQFIFQYYREEENGRGNFPPRFSGLQFPNYSSELNVNALELDDSALYLCASKFGDSDTQYFGPGTRLTVL.

This chain joins TRBV19 and TRBJ2-4; 7 bases are shared with TRBD1. CDR1 is LNHDA and CDR2 is SQIVND in the germline V gene (reference sequence). The CDR3 length is 19 residues. Trimming cost V 3 bases and J 0 bases; bases outside gene matches: 14. The chain's CDR3 is CASSIVGAGGDLAKNIQYF. Here the CDR3 DNA reads TGTGCCAGTAGTATCGTCGGGGCAGGGGGTGACCTAGCCAAAAACATTCAGTACTTC.

Only a few counts were recorded for this clone. J is TRBJ1-3 and V is TRBV10-3; D not resolved. Germline-derived CDR1 and CDR2 are ENHRY and SYGVKD. The CDR3 is made up of 11 amino acids. Trimming shortened V by 4 bases and J by 9 bases, and 7 bases separated the two germline ends. In DNA, the CDR3 is TGTGCCATCAGTGGCGGTTCCACCATATATTTT. The encoded protein is CAISGGSTIYF.

On this clone: This may arise from a read error, as a much more abundant clone is one base away. At the DNA level, this CDR3 is encoded by other sequences in the same sample as well. This sequence joins TRBV10-3 and TRBJ1-5, with D uncertain. The CDR3 sequence is 15 residues long. Per the germline V gene, CDR1 is ENHRY and CDR2 is SYGVKD. Trimming removed 2 bases at V and 0 bases at J, with 8 bases between. CDR3: CAISEGRNSNQPQHF. The CDR3 bases are TGTGCCATCAGTGAGGGGAGGAATAGCAATCAGCCCCAGCATTTT.

The CDR3: CASKLAGPSNQPQHF. In DNA form, the CDR3 reads TGTGCCAGTAAATTGGCAGGGCCCAGCAATCAGCCCCAGCATTTT. This chain links TRBV19 with TRBJ1-5; D is perhaps TRBD1 (5 bases). Trimming pared 7 bases from V and 1 base from J, leaving 14 bases between. Germline lookup yields CDR1 LNHDA and CDR2 SQIVND (reference sequence). This CDR3 is built from 15 residues.

The chain uses TRBV7-9 and TRBJ2-2, with TRBD2 as a possible D gene (7 bases). Germline CDR1 and CDR2: SEHNR and FQNEAQ (reference sequence). The length of the CDR3 is 17 residues. V lost 11 bases to trimming and J lost 2 bases, with 24 bases between them. This CDR3 reads CAGNAAPSGGNTGELFF. CDR3 coding DNA: TGTGCCGGGAACGCGGCCCCCTCGGGGGGCAACACCGGGGAGCTGTTTTTT.